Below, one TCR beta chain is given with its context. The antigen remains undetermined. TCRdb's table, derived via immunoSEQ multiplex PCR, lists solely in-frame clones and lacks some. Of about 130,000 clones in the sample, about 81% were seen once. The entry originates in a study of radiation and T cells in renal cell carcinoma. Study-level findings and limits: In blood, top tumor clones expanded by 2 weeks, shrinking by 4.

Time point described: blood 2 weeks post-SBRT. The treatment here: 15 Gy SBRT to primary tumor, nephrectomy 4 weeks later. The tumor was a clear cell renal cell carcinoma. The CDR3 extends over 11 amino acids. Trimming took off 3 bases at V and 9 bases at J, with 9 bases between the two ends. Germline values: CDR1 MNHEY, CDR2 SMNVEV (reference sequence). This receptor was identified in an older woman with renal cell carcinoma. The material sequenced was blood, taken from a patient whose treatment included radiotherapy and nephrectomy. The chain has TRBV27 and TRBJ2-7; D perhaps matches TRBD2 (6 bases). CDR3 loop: CASSFAGGQYF. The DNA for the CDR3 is TGTGCCAGCAGTTTCGCCGGGGGGCAGTACTTC.